The subject of this entry is one T cell receptor beta chain. Assay: immunoSEQ multiplex PCR; the TCRdb copy retains only in-frame clones and omits some. In the table there are approximately 260,000 clones, 80% to 90% of which are singletons. This entry comes from a study of cytomegalovirus exposure and HLA in healthy donors. Trimming shortened V by 4 bases and J by 5 bases, and 17 bases separated the two germline ends. The CDR3 consists of 16 residues. Germline-derived CDR1 and CDR2 are SGHDN and FVKESK. The rearrangement links TRBV14 to TRBJ2-2; TRBD1 is a possible D gene (6 bases). Sequencing was carried out using PBMCs. This TCR was recovered from a woman aged 18 to 35 in good health and CMV-seronegative. As DNA, the CDR3 is TGTGCCAGCAGCCGAAACAGGGACGAATTGACCGGGGAGCTGTTTTTT. It codes for CASSRNRDELTGELFF. The whole variable domain, remainder taken from reference TRBV14 and TRBJ2-2, is EAGVTQFPSHSVIEKGQTVTLRCDPISGHDNLYWYRRVMGKEIKFLLHFVKESKQDESGMPNNRFLAERTGGTYSTLKVQPAELEDSGVYFCASSRNRDELTGELFFGEGSRLTVL.